Presented here are 11 T cell receptor beta chains from one specimen sequenced in a study of cytomegalovirus exposure and HLA in healthy donors. The repertoire was sequenced with immunoSEQ multiplex PCR; TCRdb's copy has only in-frame clones and lacks some. The sample shows 100,000 to 120,000 clones, approximately 89% of them seen only once. The sequencing sample was made of PBMCs. The receptor source for this set is a woman aged 18-29 years in good health and CMV-seronegative.

About this clone: The junction does not match germline at one end; this may be a read error. The chain recombines TRBV27 with TRBJ2-7; TRBD1 matches 7 bases. The germline CDR1 and CDR2 sequences are MNHEY and SMNVEV (reference sequence). This CDR3 comprises 13 residues. CDR3 sequence: CASSLSQGYEQYF. CDR3 DNA: TGTGCCAGCAGTCTATCACAGGGGTACGAGCAGTACTTC.

V gene TRBV6-1 combines with J gene TRBJ2-7, with D perhaps TRBD2 (6 bases). In germline, CDR1 is MNHNS, CDR2 SASEGT. With 7 bases removed from V and 0 bases from J, the gap between germline ends came to 19 bases. This CDR3 spans 16 amino acids. CDR3 residues: CASTDPARGSSYEQYF. The CDR3 DNA follows: TGTGCCAGCACTGACCCAGCTCGGGGGAGCTCCTACGAGCAGTACTTC.

The rearrangement joins TRBV11-2 to TRBJ1-2; D remains ambiguous. The germline V gene encodes CDR1 SGHAT and CDR2 FQNNGV. The CDR3 runs to 13 residues. V lost 5 bases to trimming and J lost 5 bases, with 12 bases between them. CDR3 region: CASSVSQVYGYTF. In DNA, the CDR3 is TGTGCCAGCAGCGTATCCCAGGTGTATGGCTACACCTTC.

This chain joins TRBV2 and TRBJ2-1; 12 bases are a match to TRBD2. The CDR3 is made up of 18 amino acids. Germline V gene sequence: CDR1 SNHLY, CDR2 FYNNEI. V trimming: 4 bases; J trimming: 8 bases; junction bases outside the gene matches: 15. This chain's CDR3 is CASSGTGEASGRVDEQFF. The CDR3 DNA reads TGTGCCAGCAGTGGAACAGGGGAGGCTAGCGGGAGGGTGGATGAGCAGTTCTTC.

As DNA, the CDR3 is TGTGCCAGCAGCGTAGTCGGGATGGGGAACGAGCAGTACTTC. The encoded protein is CASSVVGMGNEQYF. V and J are TRBV9 and TRBJ2-7, with D possibly matching TRBD2 (5 bases). The germline V gene encodes CDR1 SGDLS and CDR2 YYNGEE. V lost 0 bases, J lost 5 bases, and 12 bases lay in between. The CDR3 has 14 amino acids.

V usage is TRBV30 and J usage is TRBJ2-1, with 8 positions matching TRBD2. After removal of 3 bases from V and 4 bases from J, the junction contained 11 bases not matched to a gene. The CDR3 extends over 16 amino acids. Germline assignment: CDR1 GTSNPN and CDR2 SVGIG (reference sequence). CDR3 nucleotides: TGTGCCTGGAGAGCAGCTAGCGGGCATCTTTACAATGAGCAGTTCTTC. It yields the protein CAWRAASGHLYNEQFF.

The rearrangement joins TRBV6-5 to TRBJ1-3; D call uncertain. Germline CDR1 is MNHEY and CDR2 is SVGAGI. The CDR3 totals 15 residues. V was cut by 0 bases and J by 1 base, with 7 bases left in between. The CDR3 region is CASSYSRGSGNTIYF. As DNA, the CDR3 is TGTGCCAGCAGTTACTCGAGAGGGTCTGGAAACACCATATATTTT.

The chain uses TRBV18 and TRBJ2-7, with 7 nucleotides matching TRBD1. The CDR3 has 15 residues. V lost 2 bases and J lost 2; bases outside the gene matches: 6. Germline V CDR1 and CDR2: KGHSH, LQKENI. The CDR3 protein is CASSPTPTGTYEQYF. In nucleotides, the CDR3 is TGTGCCAGCTCACCAACACCGACAGGGACCTACGAGCAGTACTTC. Variable domain in full (rest from reference TRBV18 and TRBJ2-7): NAGVMQNPRHLVRRRGQEARLRCSPMKGHSHVYWYRQLPEEGLKFMVYLQKENIIDESGMPKERFSAEFPKEGPSILRIQQVVRGDSAAYFCASSPTPTGTYEQYFGPGTRLTVT.

The chain combines TRBV25-1 with TRBJ1-1; D might be TRBD1 (5 bases). Trimming took off 5 bases at V and 8 bases at J, with 15 bases between the two ends. The CDR3 sequence is 13 residues long. Germline CDR1 reads MGHDK; CDR2 reads SYGVNS. For the CDR3, the DNA is TGTGCCAGCAGTTCCAACTCAGGGCGAGAAGCTTTCTTT. Protein: CASSSNSGREAFF.

V and J are TRBV18 and TRBJ2-2; TRBD2 matches 14 bases. The V gene end was trimmed by 6 bases and the J gene end by 5 bases; junction bases not matched to a gene: 5. Germline V CDR1 and CDR2: KGHSH, LQKENI. CDR3 size: 16 residues. CDR3 DNA sequence: TGTGCCAGCTCCAATGGACTAGCGGGAGGAACCGGGGAGCTGTTTTTT. Translating gives CASSNGLAGGTGELFF.

The rearrangement joins TRBV28 to TRBJ1-5; D uncertain. V was clipped by 3 bases and J by 0 bases, with 6 bases between them. The length of the CDR3 is 14 residues. Per germline, CDR1 MDHEN and CDR2 SYDVKM. For the CDR3, the DNA is TGTGCCAGCAGTTTTGACATTAGCAATCAGCCCCAGCATTTT. Translation gives CASSFDISNQPQHF.